These T cell receptor beta chains were read from a single sample in a study of CD8 T cells in Susac syndrome. Using its own MiXCR run on the immunoSEQ multiplex PCR reads, TCRdb lists one record per CDR3 protein. The sample lists about 100,000 distinct CDR3 sequences, 95% seen once, with approximately 0.33% in the top ten. Sequenced input: CD8+ T cells from PBMCs. These receptors were collected from a human donor with Susac syndrome. The CDR3 runs from the conserved cysteine through the conserved F or W. A D gene is named only where the DNA matches it firmly. Clone size is not always given. Where it is, it says once, few, many or a class for expanded clones.

13 | NA | TRBJ2-7 | TRBD1 | TRBV29-1 | CSVSGQGNYEQYF | TGCAGCGTCTCGGGACAGGGAAACTACGAGCAGTACTTC
15 | NA | TRBJ2-1 | TRBD1 | TRBV7-9 | CASSPTGQGDNEQFF | TGTGCCAGCAGCCCAACGGGACAGGGGGACAATGAGCAGTTCTTC
14 | NA | TRBJ2-7 | TRBD2 | TRBV29-1 | CSALSPAGGYEQYF | TGCAGCGCCCTAAGCCCAGCGGGAGGGTACGAGCAGTACTTC
15 | NA | TRBJ2-1 | TRBD1 | TRBV2 | CASSDLTGGWGEQFF | TGTGCCAGCAGTGACCTAACAGGGGGCTGGGGTGAGCAGTTCTTC
13 | NA | TRBJ2-1 | TRBD2 | TRBV29-1 | CSVGLAGGNEQFF | TGCAGCGTTGGACTAGCGGGTGGGAATGAGCAGTTCTTC
12 | NA | TRBJ2-7 | NA | TRBV4-1 | CASSLLGHEQYF | TGCGCCAGCAGCCTCTTGGGGCACGAGCAGTACTTC
15 | NA | TRBJ2-5 | TRBD2 | TRBV29-1 | CSIGGRREGLETQYF | TGCAGCATTGGGGGGAGGCGGGAGGGCCTTGAGACCCAGTACTTC
12 | NA | TRBJ1-1 | TRBD1 | TRBV20-1 | CSAHTGDTEAFF | TGCAGTGCCCATACAGGGGACACTGAAGCTTTCTTT
14 | NA | TRBJ2-1 | NA | TRBV7-2 | CASSAQFPYNEQFF | TGTGCCAGCAGCGCGCAATTTCCCTACAATGAGCAGTTCTTC
12 | NA | TRBJ2-7 | NA | TRBV12-3/TRBV12-4 | CASSLGRTEQYF | TGTGCCAGCAGTTTAGGGAGGACCGAGCAGTACTTC
11 | NA | TRBJ1-1 | NA | TRBV7-9 | CASSLSTEAFF | TGTGCCAGCAGTTTATCGACTGAAGCTTTCTTT
20 | NA | TRBJ2-1 | TRBD2 | TRBV20-1 | CSAIIPNGPRGTSSYNEQFF | TGCAGTGCTATCATCCCGAACGGGCCGCGGGGGACTAGCTCCTACAATGAGCAGTTCTTC
13 | NA | TRBJ1-1 | NA | TRBV9 | CASSVAGHTEAFF | TGTGCCAGCAGCGTAGCTGGGCACACTGAAGCTTTCTTT
12 | NA | TRBJ2-4 | NA | TRBV5-1 | CASSFDQGIQYF | TGCGCCAGCAGCTTTGACCAGGGCATTCAGTACTTC
14 | NA | TRBJ1-5 | NA | TRBV25-1 | CASSAGPGNQPQHF | TGTGCCAGCAGTGCCGGGCCTGGCAATCAGCCCCAGCATTTT
17 | once | TRBJ2-2 | NA | TRBV5-6 | CASSPLFQGANTGELFF | TGTGCCAGCAGCCCGCTGTTTCAAGGGGCGAACACCGGGGAGCTGTTTTTT
16 | once | TRBJ1-5 | TRBD1 | TRBV10-3 | CAISEGTGGAWQPQHF | TGTGCCATCAGTGAGGGGACAGGGGGCGCTTGGCAGCCCCAGCATTTT